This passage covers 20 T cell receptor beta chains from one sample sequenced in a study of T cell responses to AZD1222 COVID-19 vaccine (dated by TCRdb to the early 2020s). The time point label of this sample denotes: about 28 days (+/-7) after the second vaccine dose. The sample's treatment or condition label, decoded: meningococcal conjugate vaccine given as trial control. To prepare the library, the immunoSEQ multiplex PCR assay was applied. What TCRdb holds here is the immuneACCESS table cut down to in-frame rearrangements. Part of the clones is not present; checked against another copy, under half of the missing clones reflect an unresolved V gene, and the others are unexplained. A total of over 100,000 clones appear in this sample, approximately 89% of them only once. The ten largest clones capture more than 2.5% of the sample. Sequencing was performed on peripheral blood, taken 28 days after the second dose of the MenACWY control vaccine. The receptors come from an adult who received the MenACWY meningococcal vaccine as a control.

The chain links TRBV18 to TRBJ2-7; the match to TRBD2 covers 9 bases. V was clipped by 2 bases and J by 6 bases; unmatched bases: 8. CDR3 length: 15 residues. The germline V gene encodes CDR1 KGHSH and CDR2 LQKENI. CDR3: CASSPGVAGDREQYF. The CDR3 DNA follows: TGTGCCAGCTCACCAGGAGTAGCGGGGGATCGCGAGCAGTACTTC.

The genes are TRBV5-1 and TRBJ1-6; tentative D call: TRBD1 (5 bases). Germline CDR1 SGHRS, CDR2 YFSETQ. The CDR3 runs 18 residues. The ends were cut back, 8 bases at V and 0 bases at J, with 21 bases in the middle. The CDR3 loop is CASRHGGHLSSYNSPLHF. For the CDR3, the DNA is TGCGCCAGTCGACATGGTGGACATCTAAGCTCCTATAATTCACCCCTCCACTTT.

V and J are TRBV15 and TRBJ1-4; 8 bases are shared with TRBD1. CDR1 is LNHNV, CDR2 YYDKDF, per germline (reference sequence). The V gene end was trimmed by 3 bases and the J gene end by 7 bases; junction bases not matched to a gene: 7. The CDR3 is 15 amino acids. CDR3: CATSSRTGGSEKLFF. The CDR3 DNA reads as TGTGCCACCAGCAGTCGCACAGGGGGTAGTGAAAAACTGTTTTTT. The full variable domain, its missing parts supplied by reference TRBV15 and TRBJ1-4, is DAMVIQNPRYQVTQFGKPVTLSCSQTLNHNVMYWYQQKSSQAPKLLFHYYDKDFNNEADTPDNFQSRRPNTSFCFLDIRSPGLGDTAMYLCATSSRTGGSEKLFFGSGTQLSVL.

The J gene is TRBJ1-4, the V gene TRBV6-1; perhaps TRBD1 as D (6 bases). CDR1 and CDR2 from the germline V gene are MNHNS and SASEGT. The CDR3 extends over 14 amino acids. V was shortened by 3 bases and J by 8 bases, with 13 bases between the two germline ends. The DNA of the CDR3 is TGTGCCAGCAGTGATACAGGGAATGACGAAAAACTGTTTTTT. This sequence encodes CASSDTGNDEKLFF.

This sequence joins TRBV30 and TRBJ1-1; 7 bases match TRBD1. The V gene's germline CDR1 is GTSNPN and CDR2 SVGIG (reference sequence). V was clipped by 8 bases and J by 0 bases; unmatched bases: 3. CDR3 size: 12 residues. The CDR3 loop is CARQGMNTEAFF. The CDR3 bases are TGTGCCAGACAGGGAATGAACACTGAAGCTTTCTTT.

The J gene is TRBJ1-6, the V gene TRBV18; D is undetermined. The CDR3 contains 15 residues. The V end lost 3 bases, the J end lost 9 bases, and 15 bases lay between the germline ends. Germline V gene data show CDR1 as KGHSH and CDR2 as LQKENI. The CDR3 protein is CASSPAAAPSSPLHF. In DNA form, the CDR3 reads TGTGCCAGCTCACCTGCGGCAGCGCCTTCTTCACCCCTCCACTTT.

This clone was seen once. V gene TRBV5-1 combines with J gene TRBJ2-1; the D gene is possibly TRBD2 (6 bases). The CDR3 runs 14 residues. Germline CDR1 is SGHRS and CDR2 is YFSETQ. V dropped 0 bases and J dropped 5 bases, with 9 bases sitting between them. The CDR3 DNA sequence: TGCGCCAGCAGCTTGGGAGGCGGGGACAATGAGCAGTTCTTC. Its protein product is CASSLGGGDNEQFF.

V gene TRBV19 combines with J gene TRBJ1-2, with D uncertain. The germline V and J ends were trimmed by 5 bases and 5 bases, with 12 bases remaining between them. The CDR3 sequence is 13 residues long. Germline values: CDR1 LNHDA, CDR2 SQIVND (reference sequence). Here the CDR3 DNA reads TGTGCCAGTAGTCCAGAGACGGTTTATGGCTACACCTTC. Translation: CASSPETVYGYTF.

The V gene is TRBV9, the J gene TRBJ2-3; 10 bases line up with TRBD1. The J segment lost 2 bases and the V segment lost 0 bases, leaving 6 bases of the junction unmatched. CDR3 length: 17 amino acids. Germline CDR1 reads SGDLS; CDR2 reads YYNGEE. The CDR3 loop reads CASSVGQGARVTDTQYF. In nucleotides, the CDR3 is TGTGCCAGCAGCGTAGGACAGGGGGCGAGGGTCACAGATACGCAGTATTTT.

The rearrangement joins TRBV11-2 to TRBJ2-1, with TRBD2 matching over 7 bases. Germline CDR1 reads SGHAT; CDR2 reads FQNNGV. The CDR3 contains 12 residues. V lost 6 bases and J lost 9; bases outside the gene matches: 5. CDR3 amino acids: CASRTTGGEQFF. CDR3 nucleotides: TGTGCCAGCAGGACGACGGGGGGTGAGCAGTTCTTC.

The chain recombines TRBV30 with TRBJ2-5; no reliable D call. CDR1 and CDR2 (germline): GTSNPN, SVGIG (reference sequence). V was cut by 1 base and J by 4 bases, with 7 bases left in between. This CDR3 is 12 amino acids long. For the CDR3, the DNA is TGTGCCTGGAGTGCCCTGGGAGAGACCCAGTACTTC. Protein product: CAWSALGETQYF. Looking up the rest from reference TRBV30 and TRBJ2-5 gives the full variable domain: SQTIHQWPATLVQPVGSPLSLECTVEGTSNPNLYWYRQAAGRGLQLLFYSVGIGQISSEVPQNLSASRPQDRQFILSSKKLLLSDSGFYLCAWSALGETQYFGPGTRLLVL.

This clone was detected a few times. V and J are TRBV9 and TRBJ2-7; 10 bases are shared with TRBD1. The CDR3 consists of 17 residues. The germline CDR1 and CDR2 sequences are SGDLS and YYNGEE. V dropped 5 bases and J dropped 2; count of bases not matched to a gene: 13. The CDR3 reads CASSPWGGGQGTYEQYF. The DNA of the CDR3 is TGTGCCAGCAGTCCCTGGGGAGGGGGACAGGGGACCTACGAGCAGTACTTC.

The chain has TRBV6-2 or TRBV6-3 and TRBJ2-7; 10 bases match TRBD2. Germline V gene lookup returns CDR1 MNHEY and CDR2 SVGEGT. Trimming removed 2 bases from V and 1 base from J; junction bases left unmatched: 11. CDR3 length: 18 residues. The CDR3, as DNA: TGTGCCAGCAGTTACCTGCTAGCGGGGGCGCGCCTTTCCTACGAGCAGTACTTC. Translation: CASSYLLAGARLSYEQYF.

CDR3 sequence reads: CASSSDRVYGYTF. The CDR3 DNA sequence: TGTGCCAGCAGCTCCGACAGGGTCTATGGCTACACCTTC. This sequence joins TRBV7-9 and TRBJ1-2, with 7 bases lining up with TRBD1. The CDR3 is made up of 13 amino acids. Germline CDR1 SEHNR, CDR2 FQNEAQ (reference sequence). Trimming took 4 bases from V and 4 from J; bases not matched to a gene: 3.

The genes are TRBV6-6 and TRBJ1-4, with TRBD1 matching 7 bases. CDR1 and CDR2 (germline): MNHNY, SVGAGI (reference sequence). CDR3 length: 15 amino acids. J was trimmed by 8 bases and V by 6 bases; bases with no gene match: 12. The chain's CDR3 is CASRRSDRVGEKLFF. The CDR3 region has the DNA TGTGCCAGCAGGAGGAGCGACAGGGTGGGGGAAAAACTGTTTTTT.

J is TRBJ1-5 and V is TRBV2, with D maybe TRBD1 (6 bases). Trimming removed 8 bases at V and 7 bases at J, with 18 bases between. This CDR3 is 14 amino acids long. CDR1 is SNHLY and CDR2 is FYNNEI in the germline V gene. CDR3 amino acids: CASLSNRVGQPQHF. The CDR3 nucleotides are TGTGCCAGCCTCAGCAACAGGGTAGGACAGCCCCAGCATTTT.

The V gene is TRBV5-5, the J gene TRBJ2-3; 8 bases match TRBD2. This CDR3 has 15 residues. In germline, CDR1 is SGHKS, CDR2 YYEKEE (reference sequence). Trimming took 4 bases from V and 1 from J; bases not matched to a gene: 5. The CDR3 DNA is TGTGCCAGCAGCCCGTCGGGACTAGGCACAGATACGCAGTATTTT. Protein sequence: CASSPSGLGTDTQYF.

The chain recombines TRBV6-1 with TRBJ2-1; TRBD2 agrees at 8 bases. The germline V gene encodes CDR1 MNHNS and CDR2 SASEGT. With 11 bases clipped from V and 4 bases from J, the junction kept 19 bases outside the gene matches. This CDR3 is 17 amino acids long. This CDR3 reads CARRDAGGGGGYNEQFF. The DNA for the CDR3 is TGTGCCCGCCGTGACGCGGGGGGCGGGGGAGGTTACAATGAGCAGTTCTTC.

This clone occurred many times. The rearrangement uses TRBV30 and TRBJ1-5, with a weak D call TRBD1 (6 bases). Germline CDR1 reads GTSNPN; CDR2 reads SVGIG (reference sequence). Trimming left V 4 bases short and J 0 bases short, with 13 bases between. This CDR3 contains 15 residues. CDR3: CAWTRGRGSNQPQHF. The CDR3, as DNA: TGTGCCTGGACACGGGGGCGCGGTAGCAATCAGCCCCAGCATTTT.

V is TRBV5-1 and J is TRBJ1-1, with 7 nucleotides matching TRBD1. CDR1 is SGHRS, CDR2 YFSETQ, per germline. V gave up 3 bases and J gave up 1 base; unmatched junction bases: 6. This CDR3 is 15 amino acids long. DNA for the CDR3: TGCGCCAGCAGCTGGGCGGGACAGACGAACACTGAAGCTTTCTTT. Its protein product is CASSWAGQTNTEAFF.